These T cell receptor beta chains were read from a single sample in a study of T cells expressing NK-cell markers. TCRdb reanalyzed the 5' RACE reads and collapses them to one entry per CDR3 protein, without DNA. The sample totals about 260,000 distinct CDR3 sequences. The sample was blood T cells: a sorted CD56 or NKG2C T cell subset, CD4+ or CD8+ T cells, or bulk PBMC T cells (not recorded which). All receptors derive from a man aged 18 to 30 in good health. Both conserved end residues are part of each CDR3. Fields, in order: V gene, J gene, CDR3 protein.

V gene: TRBV4-1
J gene: TRBJ2-6
CDR3 protein: CASSQEGIRDWAGANVLTF

V gene: TRBV24-1
J gene: TRBJ2-7
CDR3 protein: CATSDEVDEQYF

V gene: TRBV5-6
J gene: TRBJ2-5
CDR3 protein: CASSLADGETQYF

V gene: TRBV9
J gene: TRBJ2-4
CDR3 protein: CARRNGLAKNIQYF

V gene: TRBV20-1
J gene: TRBJ2-3
CDR3 protein: CSARSGRAPRSTDTQYF

V gene: TRBV10-3
J gene: TRBJ2-1
CDR3 protein: CAVRRDGYNEQFF

V gene: TRBV6-5
J gene: TRBJ2-1
CDR3 protein: CASGSGKNYNEQFF

V gene: TRBV9
J gene: TRBJ2-7
CDR3 protein: CASSVAMEGAYEQYF

V gene: TRBV29-1
J gene: TRBJ2-1
CDR3 protein: CSADVLQGINEQFF

V gene: TRBV7-2
J gene: TRBJ1-6
CDR3 protein: CASSPYPGQNSPLHF

V gene: TRBV6-2/TRBV6-3
J gene: TRBJ2-1
CDR3 protein: CASSGLAAREQFF

V gene: TRBV30
J gene: TRBJ2-5
CDR3 protein: CAWSAAQGAETQYF

V gene: TRBV7-2
J gene: TRBJ2-4
CDR3 protein: CASSLGQQNIQYF

V gene: TRBV12-3/TRBV12-4
J gene: TRBJ2-1
CDR3 protein: CASSPFLTGGPGNEQFF

V gene: TRBV6-6
J gene: TRBJ2-7
CDR3 protein: CASSYGAPYEQYF

V gene: TRBV12-3/TRBV12-4
J gene: TRBJ2-7
CDR3 protein: CASSVQLEQYF

V gene: TRBV20-1
J gene: TRBJ2-1
CDR3 protein: CSAHIGSYNEQFF

V gene: TRBV29-1
J gene: TRBJ2-2
CDR3 protein: CSVRDRGHTGELFF

V gene: TRBV18
J gene: TRBJ2-1
CDR3 protein: CASSPLAGSQVYNEQFF

V gene: TRBV12-3/TRBV12-4
J gene: TRBJ2-2
CDR3 protein: CASGRAQGVATGELFF

V gene: TRBV20-1
J gene: TRBJ1-1
CDR3 protein: CSVLYSRGDTEAFF

V gene: TRBV20-1
J gene: TRBJ2-1
CDR3 protein: CSAGSPSYNELFF

V gene: TRBV29-1
J gene: TRBJ1-1
CDR3 protein: CSARQAPNTEAFF

V gene: TRBV20-1
J gene: TRBJ1-5
CDR3 protein: CSAREFGTPYQHF

V gene: TRBV12-3/TRBV12-4
J gene: TRBJ1-2
CDR3 protein: CASSPPTGVGGYTF

V gene: TRBV5-1
J gene: TRBJ1-1
CDR3 protein: CASSSPGALEAFF

V gene: TRBV18
J gene: TRBJ2-1
CDR3 protein: CASSLSGPYSYNEQFF

V gene: TRBV12-3/TRBV12-4
J gene: TRBJ2-5
CDR3 protein: CASSSLLAGDGDGTQYF

V gene: TRBV3-1
J gene: TRBJ2-2
CDR3 protein: CASSRDSTNTGELFF

V gene: TRBV6-1
J gene: TRBJ2-4
CDR3 protein: CASSEIDRLAKNIQYF

V gene: TRBV24-1
J gene: TRBJ2-1
CDR3 protein: CATSSNFGERSYNEQFF

V gene: TRBV7-3
J gene: TRBJ2-3
CDR3 protein: CASSLNTLVDTQYF

V gene: TRBV5-1
J gene: TRBJ2-1
CDR3 protein: CASSLEASGSTEQFF

V gene: TRBV20-1
J gene: TRBJ2-3
CDR3 protein: CSARRWVRSTDTQYF

V gene: TRBV5-1
J gene: TRBJ2-1
CDR3 protein: CASSLAAGRLAGSEFF

V gene: TRBV20-1
J gene: TRBJ1-4
CDR3 protein: CSVPRQGRDEKLFF

V gene: TRBV27
J gene: TRBJ2-2
CDR3 protein: CASRIVGLADVTGELFF

V gene: TRBV12-3/TRBV12-4
J gene: TRBJ2-5
CDR3 protein: CASSLAGVYAKTQYF

V gene: TRBV5-1
J gene: TRBJ2-5
CDR3 protein: CASSSPTGLAGVETQYF

V gene: TRBV5-1
J gene: TRBJ1-4
CDR3 protein: CASSLDSLGMGEKLFF

V gene: TRBV24-1
J gene: TRBJ2-1
CDR3 protein: CATSDRTQGIGRNNEQFF

V gene: TRBV5-4
J gene: TRBJ1-1
CDR3 protein: CASSLWGQGPENTEAFF

V gene: TRBV20-1
J gene: TRBJ2-2
CDR3 protein: CSAPAQTSTGELFF

V gene: TRBV11-2
J gene: TRBJ1-1
CDR3 protein: CASSYTYDAEAFF

V gene: TRBV6-2/TRBV6-3
J gene: TRBJ2-6
CDR3 protein: CASSNPTLGSGANVLTF

V gene: TRBV2
J gene: TRBJ2-5
CDR3 protein: CARGFGGTQETQYF

V gene: TRBV5-5
J gene: TRBJ1-2
CDR3 protein: CASSLDGRQNYGYTF

V gene: TRBV20-1
J gene: TRBJ1-5
CDR3 protein: CSANPGLGQPQHF

V gene: TRBV10-3
J gene: TRBJ2-3
CDR3 protein: CAISARDYTQYF

V gene: TRBV4-2
J gene: TRBJ2-2
CDR3 protein: CASSHERLERGTGELFF

V gene: TRBV20-1
J gene: TRBJ1-5
CDR3 protein: CSARVFGDSNQPQHF

V gene: TRBV7-9
J gene: TRBJ2-5
CDR3 protein: CASSLANLAAQETQYF

V gene: TRBV20-1
J gene: TRBJ2-7
CDR3 protein: CSASWWGGRSDEQYF

V gene: TRBV29-1
J gene: TRBJ2-7
CDR3 protein: CSVGVGTTVGEQYF

V gene: TRBV21-1
J gene: TRBJ2-7
CDR3 protein: CASSKGGSGRVSYEQYF

V gene: TRBV24-1
J gene: TRBJ2-2
CDR3 protein: CATSARRSGTGELFF

V gene: TRBV7-2
J gene: TRBJ1-3
CDR3 protein: CASSLVRSLSGNTIYF

V gene: TRBV12-3/TRBV12-4
J gene: TRBJ1-1
CDR3 protein: CASSNRGINTEAFF